The clone carrying this T cell receptor (beta chain) was seen at least ten times. What it recognizes is unknown. Patients aged 18 to 65 with hyperthyroidism were newly diagnosed, with duration under 2 months. Diagnostic decisions used clinical symptoms, serum thyroxine and TRAb, thyroid ultrasound and orbital computed tomography. Blood sampling occurred at first hyperthyroidism diagnosis, ahead of any ophthalmopathy symptoms. Amplified TCR beta CDR3 regions derived from RNA transcripts. HTBI primers were used for first-round RT-PCR of the TCR CDR3. Using its own MiXCR run on the multiplex PCR reads, TCRdb lists one record per CDR3 protein. The data contain some 250,000 distinct CDR3 sequences, roughly 15% of them singletons. The data were obtained in a study of T cells in Graves' hyperthyroidism and ophthalmopathy. V was cut by 0 bases and J by 7 bases, with 12 bases left in between. The CDR3 consists of 14 residues.

General study results and limits: Researchers found most expanded thyroid clonotypes above 0.001 in blood as well.

The source is a woman aged 40 to 50 with Graves' hyperthyroidism that later progressed to Graves' ophthalmopathy. The J gene is TRBJ1-2, the V gene TRBV12-3 or TRBV12-4; the D gene is possibly TRBD1 (5 bases). The sample was blood. DNA for the CDR3: TGTGCCAGCAGTTTAGCAGGCAGGGTAACTGGCTACACCTTC. This gives the protein CASSLAGRVTGYTF.